Presented here are 16 T cell receptor beta chains from one specimen sequenced in a study of T cells in Graves' hyperthyroidism and ophthalmopathy (dated by TCRdb to the late 2010s). Preparation of the library involved multiplex PCR. TCRdb names Illumina HiSeq 2000 as the instrument used. Amplification of TCR beta CDR3 regions was carried out from RNA transcripts. The first round of RT-PCR for the TCR CDR3 was performed with the HTBI primer set and the Qiagen OneStep RT-PCR kit. Using fastp at Q25 and MiXCR, TCRdb reprocessed the public reads and kept productive beta chains. CDR3 protein duplicates are merged, each entry listing the most common genes and DNA. For this sample the table gives 300,000 to 450,000 distinct CDR3 sequences, of which over 11% were detected only once. The ten largest clonotypes hold approximately 11% of the sample. Sequencing was done on a sample of blood. All receptors derive from a woman in her sixties or seventies with Graves' hyperthyroidism.

This clonotype was counted at least ten times. The V gene is TRBV3-1, the J gene TRBJ1-5; D is ambiguous. V gave up 0 bases and J gave up 6 bases, with 6 bases separating them. CDR1 is LGHDT and CDR2 is YNNKEL in the germline V gene (reference sequence). This CDR3 has 13 residues. The CDR3 DNA reads TGTGCCAGCAGCCAAGAAGAGTTTCAGCCCCAGCATTTT. The encoded protein is CASSQEEFQPQHF. Looking up the rest from reference TRBV3-1 and TRBJ1-5 gives the full variable domain: DTAVSQTPKYLVTQMGNDKSIKCEQNLGHDTMYWYKQDSKKFLKIMFSYNNKELIINETVPNRFSPKSPDKAHLNLHINSLELGDSAVYFCASSQEEFQPQHFGDGTRLSIL.

The table lists this clonotype with many counts. The chain links TRBV7-9 to TRBJ2-7, with 11 bases lining up with TRBD2. J gave up 1 base and V 5 bases, and 7 bases lay outside the gene matches. CDR1 is SEHNR, CDR2 FQNEAQ, per germline (reference sequence). The length of the CDR3 is 16 residues. The DNA of the CDR3 is TGTGCCAGCAGCGAAACAGGGACTAGCGGTTCCTACGAGCAGTACTTC. Its translation is CASSETGTSGSYEQYF.

Turning to this clonotype: A much larger clone differs from this one at a single base, so this may be a read error. V is TRBV7-2 and J is TRBJ2-5, with D perhaps being TRBD1 or TRBD2 (7 bases each). The CDR3 contains 15 residues. The ends were cut back, 4 bases at V and 7 bases at J, with 19 bases in the middle. Per germline, CDR1 SGHTA and CDR2 FQGNSA. CDR3 loop: CASSYRQGGGGTQYF. The DNA of the CDR3 is TGTGCCAGCAGCTACAGACAGGGAGGGGGCGGGACCCAGTACTTC.

This clonotype has at least ten counts. This sequence joins TRBV20-1 and TRBJ2-4, with unresolved D. The germline V gene encodes CDR1 DFQATT and CDR2 SNEGSKA (reference sequence). V lost 7 bases to trimming and J lost 0 bases, with 10 bases between them. The CDR3 runs 13 residues. The CDR3 DNA reads TGCAGTGTTTCCGAGGCAGCCAAAAACATTCAGTACTTC. Translated: CSVSEAAKNIQYF.

This sequence joins TRBV20-1 and TRBJ2-4, with 11 bases aligning to TRBD2. The ends lost 6 bases at V and 5 bases at J; junction bases unmatched: 6. This CDR3 has 14 residues. Germline-derived CDR1 and CDR2 are DFQATT and SNEGSKA (reference sequence). Here the CDR3 reads CSARTSGLENIQYF. CDR3 coding DNA: TGCAGTGCCCGGACTAGCGGGTTGGAAAACATTCAGTACTTC.

This clonotype was found many times. The chain has TRBV20-1 and TRBJ1-2; possible D gene TRBD1, 6 bases. The CDR3 covers 13 residues. Germline values: CDR1 DFQATT, CDR2 SNEGSKA (reference sequence). V was shortened by 0 bases and J by 8 bases, with 13 bases between the two germline ends. The CDR3 sequence: CSARDNRAQGYTF. The DNA of the CDR3 is TGCAGTGCTAGAGATAACAGGGCCCAGGGCTACACCTTC.

This chain links TRBV18 with TRBJ2-2, with 8 bases lining up with TRBD1. The CDR3 is made up of 16 amino acids. V was pared by 4 bases and J by 1 base, with 5 bases of the junction left unmatched. Germline values: CDR1 KGHSH, CDR2 LQKENI. The CDR3 region has the DNA TGTGCCAGCTCACTCCCGACAGGGGTGAACACCGGGGAGCTGTTTTTT. The encoded protein is CASSLPTGVNTGELFF.

The rearrangement joins TRBV6-2 or TRBV6-3 to TRBJ2-4; D is unresolved. V was clipped by 8 bases and J by 0 bases, with 11 bases between them. Germline V CDR1 and CDR2: MNHEY, SVGEGT. This CDR3 comprises 14 residues. The CDR3 nucleotides read TGTGCCAGCCCATTCGAACTAGCCAAAAACATTCAGTACTTC. It yields the protein CASPFELAKNIQYF.

This clonotype was counted a few times. This sequence joins TRBV10-3 and TRBJ1-3, with D perhaps TRBD1 (6 bases). The CDR3 loop spans 16 amino acids. V lost 2 bases to trimming and J lost 0 bases, with 11 bases between them. The V gene's germline CDR1 is ENHRY and CDR2 SYGVKD. CDR3 loop: CAISEGRGRSGNTIYF. DNA for the CDR3: TGTGCCATCAGTGAGGGCAGGGGCCGCTCTGGAAACACCATATATTTT.

This clonotype was detected only a few times. The chain uses TRBV19 and TRBJ2-3, with D possibly matching TRBD2 (6 bases). Trimming removed 6 bases from V and 0 bases from J, with 16 bases in between. There are 16 residues in the CDR3. The germline V gene has CDR1 LNHDA and CDR2 SQIVND (reference sequence). The CDR3 loop reads CASRLGAGSSTDTQYF. CDR3 nucleotides: TGTGCCAGTAGGCTCGGCGCGGGAAGTAGCACAGATACGCAGTATTTT.

There are a few counts of this clonotype. A much larger clone sits a single nucleotide away, making a read error possible. The J gene is TRBJ1-6, the V gene TRBV11-3, with a weak D call TRBD1 (5 bases). V shed 5 bases and J shed 8 bases, with 19 bases lying between them. CDR3 length: 16 amino acids. CDR1 is SGHNT and CDR2 is YENEEA in the germline V gene. The CDR3 loop reads CASSGGREEGDSPLHF. The CDR3 DNA is TGTGCCAGCAGCGGCGGGCGTGAGGAAGGGGATTCACCCCTCCACTTT.

This clonotype was seen many times. This rearrangement joins TRBV7-2 to TRBJ1-5; D unresolved. The V gene's germline CDR1 is SGHTA and CDR2 FQGNSA. V shed 2 bases and J shed 8 bases, with 10 bases lying between them. The CDR3 contains 13 residues. The CDR3 DNA sequence: TGTGCCAGCAGCTTAACCGGTCGGGAGCCCCAGCATTTT. It encodes CASSLTGREPQHF.

This clonotype was counted only a few times. The rearrangement links TRBV29-1 to TRBJ2-7, with D possibly matching TRBD2 (5 bases). The V gene's germline CDR1 is SQVTM and CDR2 ANQGSEA. V was pared by 6 bases and J by 3 bases, with 9 bases between. The CDR3 extends over 11 amino acids. In nucleotides, the CDR3 is TGCAGCGTCATTGAGGGCTACGAGCAGTACTTC. It is translated as CSVIEGYEQYF.

Notes on this clonotype: Since a much larger clone is just one base distant, this may be a read error. The chain is built from TRBV18 and TRBJ1-2; TRBD1 aligns across 8 bases. Germline CDR1 and CDR2: KGHSH and LQKENI. The CDR3 contains 15 residues. The CDR3 sequence: CVSSPEGGQVLGYTF. As DNA, the CDR3 is TGTGTCAGCTCGCCAGAAGGGGGACAGGTCCTTGGCTACACCTTC.

The chain combines TRBV19 with TRBJ1-5; 11 nucleotides align to TRBD1. The CDR3 extends over 16 amino acids. With 3 bases clipped from V and 0 bases from J, the junction kept 1 base outside the gene matches. Germline V gene data show CDR1 as LNHDA and CDR2 as SQIVND (reference sequence). CDR3 protein: CASSIGTGGSNQPQHF. As DNA, the CDR3 is TGTGCCAGTAGTATTGGGACAGGGGGTAGCAATCAGCCCCAGCATTTT.

This clonotype was detected many times. DNA for the CDR3: TGTGCCACAGAGGGAGGTGCAGATACGCAGTATTTT. Translated, it gives CATEGGADTQYF. The chain uses TRBV24-1 and TRBJ2-3, with D possibly TRBD2 on 6 matching bases. Germline lookup yields CDR1 KGHDR and CDR2 SFDVKD. CDR3 size: 12 residues. Trimming cost V 10 bases and J 4 bases, with 11 bases left between them.